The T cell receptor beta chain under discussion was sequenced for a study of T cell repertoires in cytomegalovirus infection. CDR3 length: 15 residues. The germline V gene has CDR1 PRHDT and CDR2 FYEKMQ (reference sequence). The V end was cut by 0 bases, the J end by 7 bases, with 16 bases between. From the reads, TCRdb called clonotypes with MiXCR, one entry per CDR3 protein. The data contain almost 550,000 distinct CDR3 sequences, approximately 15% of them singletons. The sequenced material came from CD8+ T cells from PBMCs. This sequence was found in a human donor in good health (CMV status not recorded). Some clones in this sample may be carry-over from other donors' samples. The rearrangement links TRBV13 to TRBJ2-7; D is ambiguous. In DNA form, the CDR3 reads TGTGCCAGCAGCTTAGGCCCCCTGCCCAATGGGGAGCAGTACTTC. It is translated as CASSLGPLPNGEQYF. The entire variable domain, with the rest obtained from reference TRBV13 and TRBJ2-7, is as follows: AAGVIQSPRHLIKEKRETATLKCYPIPRHDTVYWYQQGPGQDPQFLISFYEKMQSDKGSIPDRFSAQQFSDYHSELNMSSLELGDSALYFCASSLGPLPNGEQYFGPGTRLTVT.